The present TCR beta chain was sequenced within a study of glioma-infiltrating T cells after dendritic cell vaccination. Study-wide findings and caveats: The cohort had few patients with full blood and tumor sets.

As for time point: after dendritic cell vaccination, including at tumor progression/relapse. Selection required adequate fresh-frozen tumor tissue plus more than two years' survival data. V dropped 6 bases and J dropped 9 bases, with 33 bases sitting between them. The CDR3 runs 20 residues. Germline-derived CDR1 and CDR2 are SNHLY and FYNNEI. Points on this clone: Its cognate antigen is unknown.

Here immunoSEQ multiplex PCR was the method, and the copy in TCRdb shows in-frame clones only, minus some. The table lists around 87,000 clones, 80% to 85% of them singletons. The V and J genes are TRBV2 and TRBJ1-6; D is unclear. Here the sequenced sample was blood, taken after dendritic cell vaccination. The receptor was isolated from a human donor with glioblastoma. The CDR3 spells CASSQRYLPVALIRGSPLHF. CDR3 bases: TGTGCCAGCAGCCAACGCTATCTCCCGGTCGCCCTTATTCGCGGTTCACCCCTCCACTTT.